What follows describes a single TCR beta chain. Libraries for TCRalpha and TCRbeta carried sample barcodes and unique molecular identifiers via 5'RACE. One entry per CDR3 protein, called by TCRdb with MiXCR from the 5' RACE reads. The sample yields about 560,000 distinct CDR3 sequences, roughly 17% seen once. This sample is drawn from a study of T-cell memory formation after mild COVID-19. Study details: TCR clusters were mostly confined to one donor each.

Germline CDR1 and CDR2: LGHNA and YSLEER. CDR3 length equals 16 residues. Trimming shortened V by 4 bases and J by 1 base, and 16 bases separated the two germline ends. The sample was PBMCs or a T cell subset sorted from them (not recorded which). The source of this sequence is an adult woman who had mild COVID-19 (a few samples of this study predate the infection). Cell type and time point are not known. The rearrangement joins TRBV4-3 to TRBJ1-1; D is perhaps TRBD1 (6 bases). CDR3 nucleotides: TGCGCCAGCAGCCGGGAGGGGGGTCTGGGGAACACTGAAGCTTTCTTT. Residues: CASSREGGLGNTEAFF.